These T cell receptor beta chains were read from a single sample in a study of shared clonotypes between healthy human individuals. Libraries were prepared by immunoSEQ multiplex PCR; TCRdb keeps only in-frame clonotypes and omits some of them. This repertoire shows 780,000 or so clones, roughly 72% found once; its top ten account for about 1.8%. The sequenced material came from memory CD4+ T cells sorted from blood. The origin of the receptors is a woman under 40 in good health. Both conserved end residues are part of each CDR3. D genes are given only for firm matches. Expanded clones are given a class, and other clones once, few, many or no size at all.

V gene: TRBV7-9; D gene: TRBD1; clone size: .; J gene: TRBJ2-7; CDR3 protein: CASSFGQGVQGEQYF; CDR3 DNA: TGTGCCAGCAGCTTCGGACAGGGGGTACAGGGCGAGCAGTACTTC
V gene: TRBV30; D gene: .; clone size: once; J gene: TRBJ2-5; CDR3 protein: CAWSFSETQYF; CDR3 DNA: TGTGCCTGGAGTTTTTCAGAGACCCAGTACTTC
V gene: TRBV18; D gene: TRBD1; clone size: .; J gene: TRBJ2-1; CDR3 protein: CASSIDRGRRDNEQFF; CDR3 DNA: TGTGCCAGCTCAATTGACAGGGGGCGCAGGGACAATGAGCAGTTCTTC
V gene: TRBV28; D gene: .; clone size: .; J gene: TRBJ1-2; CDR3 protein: CASSFGWLQYGYTF; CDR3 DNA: TGTGCCAGCAGTTTTGGGTGGTTGCAATATGGCTACACCTTC
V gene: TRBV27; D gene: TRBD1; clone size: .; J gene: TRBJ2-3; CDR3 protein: CASRDRISTQYF; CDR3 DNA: TGTGCCAGCAGGGACAGGATTTCTACGCAGTATTTT
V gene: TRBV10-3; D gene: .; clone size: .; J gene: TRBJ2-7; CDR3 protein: CAIRRLGSYEQYF; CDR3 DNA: TGTGCCATCAGAAGACTAGGATCCTACGAGCAGTACTTC
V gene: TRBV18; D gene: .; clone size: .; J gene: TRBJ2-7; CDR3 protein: CASSRDSSSYEQYF; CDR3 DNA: TGTGCCAGCTCACGGGACTCGAGCTCCTACGAGCAGTACTTC
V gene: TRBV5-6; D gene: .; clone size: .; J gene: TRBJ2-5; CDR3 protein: CASSLRPGEKETQYF; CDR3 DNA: TGTGCCAGCAGCTTGAGACCCGGGGAGAAAGAGACCCAGTACTTC
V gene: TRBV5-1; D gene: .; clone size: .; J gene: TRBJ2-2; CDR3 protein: CASSLEERRTGELFF; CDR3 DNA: TGCGCCAGCAGCTTGGAGGAGAGACGGACCGGGGAGCTGTTTTTT
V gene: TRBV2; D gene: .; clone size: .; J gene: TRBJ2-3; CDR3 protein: CASSSRAAATDTQYF; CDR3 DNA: TGTGCCAGCAGTTCACGAGCGGCGGCCACAGATACGCAGTATTTT
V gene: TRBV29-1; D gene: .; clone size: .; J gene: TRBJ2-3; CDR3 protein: CSVQNSGLPTDTQYF; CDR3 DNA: TGCAGCGTTCAGAACTCGGGACTCCCCACAGATACGCAGTATTTT
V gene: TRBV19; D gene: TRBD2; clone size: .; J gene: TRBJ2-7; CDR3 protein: CASMGGSSYEQYF; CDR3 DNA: TGTGCCAGTATGGGGGGGTCTTCCTACGAGCAGTACTTC
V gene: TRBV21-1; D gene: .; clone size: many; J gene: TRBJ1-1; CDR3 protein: CASSKYARVNTEAFF; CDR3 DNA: TGTGCCAGCAGCAAATACGCCAGGGTGAACACTGAAGCTTTCTTT
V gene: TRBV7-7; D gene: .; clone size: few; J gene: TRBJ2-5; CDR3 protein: CASSLAAFRQTQYF; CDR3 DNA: TGTGCCAGCAGCTTAGCAGCGTTTCGGCAGACCCAGTACTTC
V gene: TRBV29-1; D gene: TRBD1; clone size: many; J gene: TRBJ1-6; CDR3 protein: CSVGGQDANSPLHF; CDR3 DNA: TGCAGCGTTGGGGGACAGGATGCTAATTCACCCCTCCACTTT
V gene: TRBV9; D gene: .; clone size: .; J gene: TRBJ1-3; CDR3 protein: CASSVIPIYF; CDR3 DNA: TGTGCCAGCAGCGTTATACCCATATATTTT
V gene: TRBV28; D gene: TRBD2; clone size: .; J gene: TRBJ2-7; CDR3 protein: CASSVSTSGRKYEQYF; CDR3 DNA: TGTGCCAGCAGTGTCTCAACTAGCGGGAGGAAGTACGAGCAGTACTTC